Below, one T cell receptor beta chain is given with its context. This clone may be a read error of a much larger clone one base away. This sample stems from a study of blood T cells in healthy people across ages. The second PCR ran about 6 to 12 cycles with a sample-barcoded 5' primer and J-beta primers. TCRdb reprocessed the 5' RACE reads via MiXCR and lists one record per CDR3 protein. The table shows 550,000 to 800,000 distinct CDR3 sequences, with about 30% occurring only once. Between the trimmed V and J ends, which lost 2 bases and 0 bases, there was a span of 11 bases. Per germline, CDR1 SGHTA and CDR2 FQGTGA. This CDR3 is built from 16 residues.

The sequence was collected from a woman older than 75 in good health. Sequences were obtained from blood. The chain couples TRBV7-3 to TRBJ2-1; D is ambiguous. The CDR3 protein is CASSLGHANSYNEQFF. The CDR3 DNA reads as TGTGCCAGCAGCTTAGGGCACGCGAACTCCTACAATGAGCAGTTCTTC.